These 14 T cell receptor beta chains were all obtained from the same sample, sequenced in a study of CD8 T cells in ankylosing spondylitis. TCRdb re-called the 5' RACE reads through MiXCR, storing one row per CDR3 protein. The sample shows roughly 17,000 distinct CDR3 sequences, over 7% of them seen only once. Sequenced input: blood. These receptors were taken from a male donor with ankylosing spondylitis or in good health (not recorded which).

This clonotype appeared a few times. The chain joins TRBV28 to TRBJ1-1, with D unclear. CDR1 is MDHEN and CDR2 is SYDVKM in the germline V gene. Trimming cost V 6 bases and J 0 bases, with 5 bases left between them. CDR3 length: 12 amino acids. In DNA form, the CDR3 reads TGTGCCAGCAGGAGGATGAACACTGAAGCTTTCTTT. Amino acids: CASRRMNTEAFF.

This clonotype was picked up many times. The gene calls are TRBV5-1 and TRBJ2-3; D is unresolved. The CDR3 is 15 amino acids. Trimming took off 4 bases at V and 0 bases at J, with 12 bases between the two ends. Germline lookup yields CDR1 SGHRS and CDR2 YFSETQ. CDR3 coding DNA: TGCGCCAGCAGCCCGGACGGAGCTAGCACAGATACGCAGTATTTT. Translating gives CASSPDGASTDTQYF.

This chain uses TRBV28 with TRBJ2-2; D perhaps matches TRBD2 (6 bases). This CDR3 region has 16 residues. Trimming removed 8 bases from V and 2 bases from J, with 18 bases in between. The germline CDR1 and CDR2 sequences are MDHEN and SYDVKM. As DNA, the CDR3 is TGTGCCAGCTTCTTGGGGGGTACGGGAAACACCGGGGAGCTGTTTTTT. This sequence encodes CASFLGGTGNTGELFF. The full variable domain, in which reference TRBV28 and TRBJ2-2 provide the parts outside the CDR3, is DVKVTQSSRYLVKRTGEKVFLECVQDMDHENMFWYRQDPGLGLRLIYFSYDVKMKEKGDIPEGYSVSREKKERFSLILESASTNQTSMYLCASFLGGTGNTGELFFGEGSRLTVL.

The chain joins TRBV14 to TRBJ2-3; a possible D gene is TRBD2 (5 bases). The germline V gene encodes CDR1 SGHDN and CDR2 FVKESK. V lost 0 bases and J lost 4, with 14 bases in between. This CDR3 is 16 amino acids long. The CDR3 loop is CASSQDDGVGSDTQYF. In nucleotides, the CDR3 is TGTGCCAGCAGCCAAGATGACGGGGTCGGATCAGATACGCAGTATTTT.

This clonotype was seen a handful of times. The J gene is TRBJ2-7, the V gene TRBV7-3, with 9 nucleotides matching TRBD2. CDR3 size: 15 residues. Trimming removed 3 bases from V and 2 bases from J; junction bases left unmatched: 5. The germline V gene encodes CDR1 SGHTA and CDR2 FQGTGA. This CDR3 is CASSLETSGPYEQYF. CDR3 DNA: TGTGCCAGCAGCTTGGAGACTAGCGGACCCTACGAGCAGTACTTC.

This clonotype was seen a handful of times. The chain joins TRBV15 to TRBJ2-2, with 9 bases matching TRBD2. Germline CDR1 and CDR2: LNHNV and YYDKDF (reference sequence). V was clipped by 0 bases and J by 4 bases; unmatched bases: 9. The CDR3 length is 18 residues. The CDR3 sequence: CATSRDKELAGSTGELFF. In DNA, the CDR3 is TGTGCCACCAGCAGAGATAAGGAACTAGCGGGTAGCACCGGGGAGCTGTTTTTT.

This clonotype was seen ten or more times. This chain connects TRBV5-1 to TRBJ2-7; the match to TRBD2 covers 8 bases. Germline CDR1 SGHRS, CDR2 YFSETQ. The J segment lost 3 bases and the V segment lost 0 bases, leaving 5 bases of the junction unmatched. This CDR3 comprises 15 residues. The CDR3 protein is CASSLGAGGLYEQYF. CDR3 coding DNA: TGCGCCAGCAGCTTGGGGGCGGGAGGACTCTACGAGCAGTACTTC.

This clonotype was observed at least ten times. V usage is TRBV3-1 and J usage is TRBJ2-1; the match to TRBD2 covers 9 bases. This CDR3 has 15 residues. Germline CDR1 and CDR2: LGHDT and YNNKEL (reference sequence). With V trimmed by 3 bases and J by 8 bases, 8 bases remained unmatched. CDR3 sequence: CASSHERGAADEQFF. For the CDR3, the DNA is TGTGCCAGCAGCCATGAGCGGGGGGCTGCAGATGAGCAGTTCTTC.

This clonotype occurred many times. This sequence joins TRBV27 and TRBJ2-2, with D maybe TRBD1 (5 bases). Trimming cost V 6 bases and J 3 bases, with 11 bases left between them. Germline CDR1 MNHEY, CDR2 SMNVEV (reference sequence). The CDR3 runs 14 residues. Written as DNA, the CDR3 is TGTGCCAGCAGATGGGGCAGTGACACCGGGGAGCTGTTTTTT. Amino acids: CASRWGSDTGELFF.

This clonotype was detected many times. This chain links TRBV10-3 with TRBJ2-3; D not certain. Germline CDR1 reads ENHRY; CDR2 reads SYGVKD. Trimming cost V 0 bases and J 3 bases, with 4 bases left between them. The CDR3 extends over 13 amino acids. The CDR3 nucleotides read TGTGCCATCAGTGAGTCCCTAACAGATACGCAGTATTTT. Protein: CAISESLTDTQYF.

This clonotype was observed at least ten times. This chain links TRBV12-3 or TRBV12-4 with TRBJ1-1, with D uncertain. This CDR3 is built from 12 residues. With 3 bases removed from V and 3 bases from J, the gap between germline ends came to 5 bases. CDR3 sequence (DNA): TGTGCCAGCAGTTTCGGGGACACTGAAGCTTTCTTT. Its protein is CASSFGDTEAFF.

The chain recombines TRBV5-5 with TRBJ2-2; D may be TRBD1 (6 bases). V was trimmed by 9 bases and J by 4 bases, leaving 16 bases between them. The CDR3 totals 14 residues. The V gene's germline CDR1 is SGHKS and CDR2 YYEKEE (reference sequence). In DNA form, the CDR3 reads TGTGCCACCGACACAGGGAGAGGCACCGGGGAGCTGTTTTTT. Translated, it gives CATDTGRGTGELFF.

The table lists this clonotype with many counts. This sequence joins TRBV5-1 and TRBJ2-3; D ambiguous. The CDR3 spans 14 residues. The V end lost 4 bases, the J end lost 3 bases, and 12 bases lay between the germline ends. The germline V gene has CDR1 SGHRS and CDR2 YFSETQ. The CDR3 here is CASSPVPGTDTQYF. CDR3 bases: TGCGCCAGCAGCCCTGTCCCCGGAACAGATACGCAGTATTTT.

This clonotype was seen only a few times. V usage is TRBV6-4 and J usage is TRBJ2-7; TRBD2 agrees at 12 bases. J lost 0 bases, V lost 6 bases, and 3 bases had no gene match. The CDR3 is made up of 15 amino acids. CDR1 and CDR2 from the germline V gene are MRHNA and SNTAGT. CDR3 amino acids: CASSLTSGSSYEQYF. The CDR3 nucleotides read TGTGCCAGCAGCTTGACTAGCGGGAGCTCCTACGAGCAGTACTTC.